These T cell receptor beta chains were read from a single sample in a study of identical twins. TCRdb re-derived calls from the 5' RACE reads in MiXCR, one entry per CDR3 protein. In the table there are more than 1.5 million distinct CDR3 sequences, around 29% of which are singletons. The sample was cord blood. These receptors were taken from a newborn girl in good health. Each CDR3 is given with its conserved first and last residue. A D gene is named only where the DNA matches it firmly. Size values are once, few and many counts, or a class for expanded clones, and some rows have none.

j_call clone_size v_call d_call cdr3_aa cdr3_nt
TRBJ2-7 - TRBV29-1 - CSVAFPGRGGGYEQYF TGCAGCGTTGCATTCCCCGGGCGGGGAGGGGGGTACGAGCAGTACTTC
TRBJ2-3 few TRBV6-6 - CASRADNSRTDTQYF TGTGCCAGCCGGGCCGATAATAGTCGCACAGATACGCAGTATTTT
TRBJ1-2 few TRBV20-1 - CSARGPPGYTF TGCAGTGCTAGAGGCCCCCCGGGCTACACCTTC
TRBJ2-3 - TRBV5-1 TRBD2 CASSLLAGGYYTDTQYF TGCGCCAGCAGCCTCCTAGCGGGAGGATACTACACAGATACGCAGTATTTT
TRBJ1-5 - TRBV27 - CASSLKGDQPQHF TGTGCCAGCAGTTTAAAGGGGGATCAGCCCCAGCATTTT
TRBJ1-1 few TRBV10-3 - CAINPGDTEAFF TGTGCCATCAATCCGGGGGACACTGAAGCTTTCTTT
TRBJ2-2 - TRBV3-1 - CASSQTGIGELFF TGTGCCAGCAGCCAAACCGGGATCGGGGAGCTGTTTTTT
TRBJ2-3 few TRBV15 - CATSRPSAGTDTQYF TGTGCCACCAGCAGACCCTCGGCAGGGACTGATACGCAGTATTTT
TRBJ2-6 - TRBV20-1 - CSARGLSGPSGANVLTF TGCAGTGCTAGGGGGCTTAGCGGACCCTCTGGGGCCAACGTCCTGACTTTC
TRBJ1-2 - TRBV20-1 - CSARLPSPSRERYGYTF TGCAGTGCTAGGTTGCCCTCCCCGAGCAGGGAACGGTATGGCTACACCTTC
TRBJ1-2 few TRBV20-1 - CSARDEQSGKPNYGYTF TGCAGTGCTAGAGATGAACAATCGGGGAAACCTAACTATGGCTACACCTTC
TRBJ2-1 - TRBV7-2 - CASSKNSNEQFF TGTGCCAGCAGCAAAAATTCCAATGAGCAGTTCTTC
TRBJ2-3 - TRBV12-3/TRBV12-4 TRBD1 CASSLRWTGGTDTQYF TGTGCCAGCAGTTTACGGTGGACAGGGGGCACAGATACGCAGTATTTT
TRBJ2-4 few TRBV10-1 TRBD2 CASSPVASGGTKNIQYF TGCGCCAGCAGCCCCGTGGCTAGCGGGGGGACCAAAAACATTCAGTACTTC
TRBJ1-1 - TRBV10-3 - CAISESVQGNTEAFF TGTGCCATCAGTGAGTCAGTTCAGGGGAACACTGAAGCTTTCTTT
TRBJ1-2 - TRBV12-3/TRBV12-4 - CASSPPQGPQTNYGYTF TGTGCCAGCAGTCCCCCCCAGGGACCTCAAACTAACTATGGCTACACCTTC
TRBJ2-7 - TRBV3-1 TRBD2 CASSHSPSGRRYEQYF TGTGCCAGCAGCCACTCCCCCAGCGGGAGGAGATACGAGCAGTACTTC
TRBJ2-3 - TRBV20-1 TRBD2 CSAGTSGGAKDTQYF TGCAGTGCGGGGACTAGCGGGGGGGCAAAAGATACGCAGTATTTT
TRBJ2-2 once TRBV24-1 TRBD2 CATSSGRSTGELFF TGTGCCACCAGTAGCGGGAGGAGCACCGGGGAGCTGTTTTTT
TRBJ2-7 few TRBV29-1 - CSVLPHSYNEQYF TGCAGCGTGCTACCCCATTCCTACAATGAGCAGTACTTC
TRBJ2-7 few TRBV27 TRBD2 CASSPAGEGEQYF TGTGCCAGCAGTCCAGCGGGAGAAGGCGAGCAGTACTTC
TRBJ2-7 - TRBV11-2 TRBD1 CASSISGTGASYEQYF TGTGCCAGCAGCATCTCCGGGACAGGGGCCTCCTACGAGCAGTACTTC
TRBJ2-1 many TRBV3-1 - CASSQDSSSYNEQFF TGCGCCAGCAGCCAAGACTCCAGCTCCTACAATGAGCAGTTCTTC
TRBJ2-1 few TRBV5-1 - CASRSTGASSYNEQFF TGCGCCAGCAGGTCCACGGGGGCAAGCTCCTACAATGAGCAGTTCTTC
TRBJ2-1 few TRBV4-1 TRBD2 CASSQVLADSYNEQFF TGCGCCAGCAGCCAAGTCCTAGCGGACTCCTACAATGAGCAGTTCTTC
TRBJ2-5 - TRBV20-1 TRBD2 CSVGTSAMETQYF TGCAGTGTCGGGACTAGCGCTATGGAGACCCAGTACTTC
TRBJ2-7 few TRBV5-1 - CASSFSRVSSYEQYF TGCGCCAGCAGCTTCTCGAGGGTAAGCTCCTACGAGCAGTACTTC
TRBJ1-3 - TRBV20-1 - CSAGPGMSSGNIIYF TGCAGTGCCGGACCAGGGATGAGCTCTGGAAACATCATATATTTT
TRBJ2-5 few TRBV6-5 - CASSSVRTQYF TGTGCCAGCAGTTCCGTAAGGACCCAGTACTTC
TRBJ1-2 - TRBV10-3 TRBD1 CAISESSGQGGYGYTF TGTGCCATCAGTGAGAGTTCAGGACAGGGGGGGTATGGCTACACCTTC
TRBJ2-5 few TRBV15 TRBD2 CATSRLLASTQETQYF TGTGCCACCAGCAGGCTACTAGCGTCGACTCAAGAGACCCAGTACTTC
TRBJ2-7 - TRBV7-2 TRBD2 CASSSLTSGRTSYEQYF TGTGCCAGCAGCTCCCTGACTAGCGGGAGAACCTCCTACGAGCAGTACTTC
TRBJ1-6 - TRBV6-4 - CASSMDTRQNSPLHF TGTGCCAGCAGTATGGACACCCGTCAGAATTCACCCCTCCACTTT
TRBJ2-3 - TRBV7-2 - CASSLVSGDMQYF TGTGCCAGCAGCTTAGTCTCTGGGGATATGCAGTATTTT
TRBJ2-1 few TRBV10-3 TRBD2 CAISESTLAGVNEQFF TGTGCCATCAGTGAGTCGACACTAGCGGGAGTCAATGAGCAGTTCTTC
TRBJ1-1 few TRBV6-5 TRBD1 CASSRRQGVVGTEAFF TGTGCCAGCAGTCGGCGACAGGGGGTGGTGGGCACTGAAGCTTTCTTT
TRBJ1-2 few TRBV3-1 - CASSPTGGGVYGYTF TGTGCCAGCAGCCCTACGGGTGGGGGCGTCTATGGCTACACCTTC
TRBJ2-7 - TRBV19 - CASSTDREQYF TGTGCCAGTAGTACCGACAGGGAGCAGTACTTC
TRBJ2-4 few TRBV24-1 TRBD1 CATRDRVYNEQYF TGTGCCACCAGAGACAGGGTTTACAATGAGCAGTACTTC
TRBJ2-1 - TRBV5-1 - CANSLPTGNEQFF TGCGCCAACAGCTTGCCGACGGGGAATGAGCAGTTCTTC
TRBJ2-3 - TRBV20-1 TRBD2 CSASTSGRAGTQYF TGCAGTGCTAGCACTAGCGGGAGGGCTGGGACGCAGTATTTT
TRBJ2-3 - TRBV12-3/TRBV12-4 - CASGSGLTDTQYF TGTGCCAGCGGGTCCGGACTCACAGATACGCAGTATTTT